Included here is one TCR beta chain sequence, with context. The antigen remains unidentified. Germline-derived CDR1 and CDR2 are GTSNPN and SVGIG (reference sequence). The V gene lost 1 base and the J gene lost 2 bases, with 12 bases spanning the gap. This CDR3 comprises 15 residues. The data originate from a study of blood T cells in healthy people across ages. Study-wide results and caveats: PBMCs that were unsorted prevented a conclusive naive versus antigen-experienced comparison. Donor CMV status was unknown, possibly confounding expanded clonotype changes. Relative to aged donors, long-lived donors carried more naive CD4+ cells and displayed higher diversity.

The second PCR ran about 6 to 11 cycles with a sample-barcoded 5' primer and J-beta primers. TCRdb passed the 5' RACE reads through MiXCR, listing each CDR3 protein once. The sample holds roughly 1.9 million distinct CDR3 sequences, approximately 39% seen once. This receptor was identified in a human donor in good health. The specimen was blood. V usage is TRBV30 and J usage is TRBJ1-5; TRBD1 might be the D (6 bases). The CDR3 DNA follows: TGTGCCTGGAGTGGTGGGACATCAGGCAATCAGCCCCAGCATTTT. It yields the protein CAWSGGTSGNQPQHF. Combining the CDR3 with reference TRBV30 and TRBJ1-5 gives the whole variable domain SQTIHQWPATLVQPVGSPLSLECTVEGTSNPNLYWYRQAAGRGLQLLFYSVGIGQISSEVPQNLSASRPQDRQFILSSKKLLLSDSGFYLCAWSGGTSGNQPQHFGDGTRLSIL.